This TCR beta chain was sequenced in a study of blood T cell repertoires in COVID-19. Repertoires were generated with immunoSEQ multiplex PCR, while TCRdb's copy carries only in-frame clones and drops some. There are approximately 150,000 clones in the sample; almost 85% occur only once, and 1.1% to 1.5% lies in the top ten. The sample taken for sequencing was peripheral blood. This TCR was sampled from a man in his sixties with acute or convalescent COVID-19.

This CDR3 is CASSPLEGTIYF. The CDR3 region has the DNA TGTGCCAGCAGTCCCCTCGAGGGCACCATATATTTT. The gene calls are TRBV6-5 and TRBJ1-3; D not certain. The germline gives CDR1 MNHEY, CDR2 SVGAGI. V shed 5 bases and J shed 9 bases, with 11 bases lying between them. The CDR3 covers 12 residues.